This is a list of T cell receptor beta chains from one sample in a study of blood T cells in healthy people across ages. TCRdb ran MiXCR on the 5' RACE reads and lists one entry per CDR3 protein. The table shows around 1,900,000 distinct CDR3 sequences, with roughly two fifths occurring only once. Sequenced material: blood. These receptors were taken from a human donor in good health. The CDR3 runs from the conserved cysteine through the conserved F or W. Each record gives: V gene, D gene, J gene, clone size, CDR3 DNA, CDR3 protein. A D gene is named only where the DNA matches it firmly. Clone size is stated in some rows and not others, as once, few, many or a class when expanded.

V gene: TRBV9; D gene: -; J gene: TRBJ2-3; clone size: -; CDR3 DNA: TGTGCCAGCAGCGTAGAAAGAGGTACGCAGTATTTT; CDR3 protein: CASSVERGTQYF
V gene: TRBV29-1; D gene: TRBD2; J gene: TRBJ2-1; clone size: -; CDR3 DNA: TGCAGCGCCATCGGGACTAGCGGTCACAATGAGCAGTTCTTC; CDR3 protein: CSAIGTSGHNEQFF
V gene: TRBV15; D gene: -; J gene: TRBJ1-5; clone size: -; CDR3 DNA: TGTGCCACCAGCAGAGATGTGGCGATCGGGCAGCCCCAGCATTTT; CDR3 protein: CATSRDVAIGQPQHF
V gene: TRBV12-3/TRBV12-4; D gene: -; J gene: TRBJ1-1; clone size: -; CDR3 DNA: TGTGCCAGCAGTCCCGTTCTGACCGCGAACACTGAAGCTTTCTTT; CDR3 protein: CASSPVLTANTEAFF
V gene: TRBV12-3/TRBV12-4; D gene: -; J gene: TRBJ2-1; clone size: -; CDR3 DNA: TGTGCCAGCAGTTTAAGGATTGAGGTTAACAATGAGCAGTTCTTC; CDR3 protein: CASSLRIEVNNEQFF
V gene: TRBV11-2; D gene: TRBD2; J gene: TRBJ2-5; clone size: few; CDR3 DNA: TGTGCCAGCAGCTCGGAGCGGGGGAATCAAGAGACCCAGTACTTC; CDR3 protein: CASSSERGNQETQYF
V gene: TRBV29-1; D gene: TRBD1; J gene: TRBJ2-7; clone size: -; CDR3 DNA: TGCAGCGTTGAGTCGCCGGGACAGCCTGGCGAGCAGTACTTC; CDR3 protein: CSVESPGQPGEQYF
V gene: TRBV20-1; D gene: -; J gene: TRBJ1-6; clone size: few; CDR3 DNA: TGCAGTGCCGAGGAGACGCCAGATTCACCCCTCCACTTT; CDR3 protein: CSAEETPDSPLHF
V gene: TRBV7-2; D gene: -; J gene: TRBJ1-2; clone size: -; CDR3 DNA: TGTGCCAGCACCTTAATGAGGGGGGTTGGGAACTATGGCTACACCTTC; CDR3 protein: CASTLMRGVGNYGYTF
V gene: TRBV7-6; D gene: -; J gene: TRBJ1-6; clone size: -; CDR3 DNA: TGTGCCAGCAGCGTTAAGACAGGTTCACCCCTCCACTTT; CDR3 protein: CASSVKTGSPLHF
V gene: TRBV29-1; D gene: -; J gene: TRBJ2-2; clone size: few; CDR3 DNA: TGCAGCGTTGGGGATGTAGGTGACGGGGAGCTGTTTTTT; CDR3 protein: CSVGDVGDGELFF
V gene: TRBV11-3; D gene: -; J gene: TRBJ1-1; clone size: -; CDR3 DNA: TGTGCCAGCAGCCCCTCGGGTCAGGGAGGCACTGAAGCTTTCTTT; CDR3 protein: CASSPSGQGGTEAFF
V gene: TRBV7-2; D gene: -; J gene: TRBJ1-2; clone size: -; CDR3 DNA: TGTGCCAGCAGCTTAGCCAGATCCGGCGGCTACACCTTC; CDR3 protein: CASSLARSGGYTF
V gene: TRBV3-1; D gene: TRBD1; J gene: TRBJ2-7; clone size: few; CDR3 DNA: TGTACCAGCAGCCCCTGGACAGGGACCTACGAGCAGTACTTC; CDR3 protein: CTSSPWTGTYEQYF
V gene: TRBV6-1; D gene: TRBD1; J gene: TRBJ2-1; clone size: -; CDR3 DNA: TGTGCCAGCAGTGATCTGGGACAGCCGTACAATGAGCAGTTCTTC; CDR3 protein: CASSDLGQPYNEQFF
V gene: TRBV7-2; D gene: -; J gene: TRBJ1-2; clone size: -; CDR3 DNA: TGTGCCAGCAGCTTAGAGATGGGCCTCTATGGCTACACCTTC; CDR3 protein: CASSLEMGLYGYTF
V gene: TRBV7-2; D gene: -; J gene: TRBJ1-2; clone size: -; CDR3 DNA: TGTGCCAGCAGCTTAGACCCAGGAAGGGGCTACACCTTC; CDR3 protein: CASSLDPGRGYTF
V gene: TRBV28; D gene: TRBD2; J gene: TRBJ2-7; clone size: -; CDR3 DNA: TGTGCCAGCAGTCCCCCGGGACTAGCGGGGAATGAGCAGTACTTC; CDR3 protein: CASSPPGLAGNEQYF
V gene: TRBV19; D gene: -; J gene: TRBJ2-6; clone size: few; CDR3 DNA: TGTGCCAGTAGGGACAGTTTAACTGGGGCCAACGTCCTGACTTTC; CDR3 protein: CASRDSLTGANVLTF
V gene: TRBV4-3; D gene: -; J gene: TRBJ2-1; clone size: -; CDR3 DNA: TGCGCCAGCAGCCAAGATTGGAGTAGCGTGAGAAATGAGCAGTTCTTC; CDR3 protein: CASSQDWSSVRNEQFF
V gene: TRBV7-9; D gene: -; J gene: TRBJ1-6; clone size: few; CDR3 DNA: TGTGCCAGCCTGGCAGGGAGCTCCTATAATTCACCCCTCCACTTT; CDR3 protein: CASLAGSSYNSPLHF
V gene: TRBV20-1; D gene: TRBD2; J gene: TRBJ2-1; clone size: -; CDR3 DNA: TGCAGTGCCATCTCTAGCGGGGGGCCCCTCAGGGGGAATGAGCAGTTCTTC; CDR3 protein: CSAISSGGPLRGNEQFF
V gene: TRBV15; D gene: -; J gene: TRBJ1-2; clone size: few; CDR3 DNA: TGTGCCACCAGCAGAGATTTGGGACAACTCTACACCTTC; CDR3 protein: CATSRDLGQLYTF
V gene: TRBV12-3/TRBV12-4; D gene: -; J gene: TRBJ2-1; clone size: -; CDR3 DNA: TGTGCCAGCAGTCGGGGTGGGGGAATCAATGAGCAGTTCTTC; CDR3 protein: CASSRGGGINEQFF
V gene: TRBV7-2; D gene: -; J gene: TRBJ1-2; clone size: few; CDR3 DNA: TGTGCCAGCAGCTTAGCGGGGGATACTAACTATGGCTACACCTTC; CDR3 protein: CASSLAGDTNYGYTF
V gene: TRBV10-3; D gene: TRBD1; J gene: TRBJ1-1; clone size: -; CDR3 DNA: TGTGCCATCGGGGACAGGGGCCACACTGAAGCTTTCTTT; CDR3 protein: CAIGDRGHTEAFF
V gene: TRBV4-1; D gene: TRBD2; J gene: TRBJ2-5; clone size: -; CDR3 DNA: TGCGCCAGCAGCCAAGATCCCAGCGGGGGGGCCTGGGAGACCCAGTACTTC; CDR3 protein: CASSQDPSGGAWETQYF
V gene: TRBV6-2/TRBV6-3; D gene: -; J gene: TRBJ2-1; clone size: few; CDR3 DNA: TGTGCCAGCGGAAAGCGAACGAACAATGAGCAGTTCTTC; CDR3 protein: CASGKRTNNEQFF
V gene: TRBV21-1; D gene: -; J gene: TRBJ2-5; clone size: -; CDR3 DNA: TGTGCCAGCAGCAAACCGGGACTAGCGGGGGGCCGACCCTCGACCCAGTACTTC; CDR3 protein: CASSKPGLAGGRPSTQYF
V gene: TRBV11-1; D gene: -; J gene: TRBJ2-6; clone size: many; CDR3 DNA: TGTGCCAGCAGCGAGGGAGTCTGGGCCAACGTCCTGACTTTC; CDR3 protein: CASSEGVWANVLTF
V gene: TRBV20-1; D gene: TRBD1; J gene: TRBJ1-5; clone size: -; CDR3 DNA: TGCAGTGCTAGACTGCCAGGGGGCAGCAATCAGCCCCAGCATTTT; CDR3 protein: CSARLPGGSNQPQHF
V gene: TRBV6-2/TRBV6-3; D gene: -; J gene: TRBJ2-1; clone size: few; CDR3 DNA: TGTGCCAGCAGTTCCTCCTGGTATGAGCAGTTCTTC; CDR3 protein: CASSSSWYEQFF
V gene: TRBV20-1; D gene: -; J gene: TRBJ2-3; clone size: -; CDR3 DNA: TGCAGTGCTAGGATAAGAGTGGGTACGCAGTATTTT; CDR3 protein: CSARIRVGTQYF
V gene: TRBV20-1; D gene: TRBD1; J gene: TRBJ2-6; clone size: -; CDR3 DNA: TGCAGTGCTAGAGATCCGGGACAGGGGGCTGGGGCCAACGTCCGGACTTTC; CDR3 protein: CSARDPGQGAGANVRTF
V gene: TRBV6-5; D gene: -; J gene: TRBJ1-2; clone size: few; CDR3 DNA: TGTGCCACCGGACGAGGTGTTGAGGGCTACACCTTC; CDR3 protein: CATGRGVEGYTF
V gene: TRBV10-3; D gene: -; J gene: TRBJ2-7; clone size: -; CDR3 DNA: TGTGCCATCAGTGATGTAGACAGCCGAAGTACCTACGAGCAGTACTTC; CDR3 protein: CAISDVDSRSTYEQYF
V gene: TRBV6-6; D gene: -; J gene: TRBJ2-3; clone size: few; CDR3 DNA: TGTGCCAGCAGTTACTCGATATCGCCTAGCAGCACAGATACGCAGTATTTT; CDR3 protein: CASSYSISPSSTDTQYF
V gene: TRBV9; D gene: TRBD2; J gene: TRBJ2-5; clone size: few; CDR3 DNA: TGTGCCAGCAGCGTGGTAGCGGGGCAAGAGACCCAGTACTTC; CDR3 protein: CASSVVAGQETQYF
V gene: TRBV29-1; D gene: -; J gene: TRBJ2-4; clone size: many; CDR3 DNA: TGCAGCGTGAGAGGTCGACTAGCCAAAAACATTCAGTACTTC; CDR3 protein: CSVRGRLAKNIQYF
V gene: TRBV5-1; D gene: TRBD1; J gene: TRBJ2-7; clone size: -; CDR3 DNA: TGCGCCAGCAGCTCCGAACCGGGACAGGTGGGGTACGAGCAGTACTTC; CDR3 protein: CASSSEPGQVGYEQYF
V gene: TRBV6-1; D gene: -; J gene: TRBJ1-4; clone size: -; CDR3 DNA: TGTGCCAGCAAGGCTAATGAAAAACTGTTTTTT; CDR3 protein: CASKANEKLFF
V gene: TRBV9; D gene: -; J gene: TRBJ2-1; clone size: -; CDR3 DNA: TGTGCCAGCAGCGTAGCTTCAGACAGCGGCTTCAATGAGCAGTTCTTC; CDR3 protein: CASSVASDSGFNEQFF
V gene: TRBV6-1; D gene: -; J gene: TRBJ1-5; clone size: -; CDR3 DNA: TGTGCCAGCAGTGGAAGACAGCCTCTCCTCAATCAGCCCCAGCATTTT; CDR3 protein: CASSGRQPLLNQPQHF
V gene: TRBV25-1; D gene: TRBD1; J gene: TRBJ2-7; clone size: -; CDR3 DNA: TGTGCCAGCAGTGAGGGATTACAGGGGACCTACGAGCAGTACTTC; CDR3 protein: CASSEGLQGTYEQYF
V gene: TRBV9; D gene: -; J gene: TRBJ1-6; clone size: -; CDR3 DNA: TGTGCCAGCAGCGTACAGGGTTCGTCACCCCTCCACTTT; CDR3 protein: CASSVQGSSPLHF
V gene: TRBV5-1; D gene: -; J gene: TRBJ2-7; clone size: -; CDR3 DNA: TGCGCCAGCACCCCAGGGGACAACTACGAGCAGTACTTC; CDR3 protein: CASTPGDNYEQYF
V gene: TRBV5-1; D gene: TRBD1; J gene: TRBJ1-6; clone size: few; CDR3 DNA: TGCGCCAGCAGCTCGGAACCGGGACAGGGCTATTCACCCCTCCACTTT; CDR3 protein: CASSSEPGQGYSPLHF
V gene: TRBV15; D gene: -; J gene: TRBJ1-2; clone size: few; CDR3 DNA: TGTGCCACCAGGATGGGGGAGGACTATGGCTACACCTTC; CDR3 protein: CATRMGEDYGYTF
V gene: TRBV12-3/TRBV12-4; D gene: -; J gene: TRBJ2-7; clone size: -; CDR3 DNA: TGTGCCAGCAGGAACAGGGTATGGGGCGAGCAGTACTTC; CDR3 protein: CASRNRVWGEQYF
V gene: TRBV24-1; D gene: TRBD1; J gene: TRBJ1-1; clone size: -; CDR3 DNA: TGTGCCACCAGTGACCGACAGGGTAAAGCTTTCTTT; CDR3 protein: CATSDRQGKAFF
V gene: TRBV27; D gene: TRBD1; J gene: TRBJ1-1; clone size: few; CDR3 DNA: TGTGCCAGCAGTAGGACAGGGGTGAACACTGAAGCTTTCTTT; CDR3 protein: CASSRTGVNTEAFF
V gene: TRBV9; D gene: -; J gene: TRBJ2-2; clone size: few; CDR3 DNA: TGTGCCAGCAGCGTAGGGGGGACGAACACCGGGGAGCTGTTTTTT; CDR3 protein: CASSVGGTNTGELFF
V gene: TRBV5-5; D gene: -; J gene: TRBJ1-1; clone size: -; CDR3 DNA: TGTGCCAGCAGCTTGGTAGGGGGGGCTTTCTTT; CDR3 protein: CASSLVGGAFF
V gene: TRBV20-1; D gene: TRBD1; J gene: TRBJ1-6; clone size: few; CDR3 DNA: TGCAGTGCGTCCGGGACAGGGGATTCACCCCTCCACTTT; CDR3 protein: CSASGTGDSPLHF
V gene: TRBV9; D gene: -; J gene: TRBJ2-3; clone size: -; CDR3 DNA: TGTGCCAGCAGCGGAGATACTGGCACAGATACGCAGTATTTT; CDR3 protein: CASSGDTGTDTQYF
V gene: TRBV3-1; D gene: TRBD2; J gene: TRBJ2-5; clone size: -; CDR3 DNA: TGTGCCAGCAGCCAAGAACCGGGAGGGACCCAGTACTTC; CDR3 protein: CASSQEPGGTQYF
V gene: TRBV4-1; D gene: -; J gene: TRBJ2-7; clone size: -; CDR3 DNA: TGCGCCAGCAGCCAAGAGTCCGGGACCCACGACTCCTACGAGCAGTACTTC; CDR3 protein: CASSQESGTHDSYEQYF
V gene: TRBV9; D gene: TRBD1; J gene: TRBJ2-1; clone size: -; CDR3 DNA: TGTGCCAGCAGCGTAGCTGGGACAGCCTACAATGAGCAGTTCTTC; CDR3 protein: CASSVAGTAYNEQFF
V gene: TRBV20-1; D gene: -; J gene: TRBJ2-5; clone size: few; CDR3 DNA: TGCAGTGCTCTGGGGGGGGCGGAGACCCAGTACTTC; CDR3 protein: CSALGGAETQYF
V gene: TRBV20-1; D gene: -; J gene: TRBJ2-6; clone size: -; CDR3 DNA: TGCAGTGCCGTGAGCATCCGGGACACCTCTGGGGCCAACGTCCTGACTTTC; CDR3 protein: CSAVSIRDTSGANVLTF